The next 25 T cell receptor beta chains were all read from a single sample in a study of molecular identifiers for immune sequencing clone quantification. From the PCR reads, TCRdb called clonotypes with MiXCR, one entry per CDR3 protein. The sample comprises about 97,000 distinct CDR3 sequences, around 37% of which are singletons, and 9.5% to 10% rests with the top ten. The sequencing sample was made of naive CD8+ T cells from blood, with Jurkat cell RNA spiked in. Stated subset: FACS-sorted CD8+CD4-CCR7+CD45RA+ naive T cells. These receptors were collected from a human donor in good health. Some libraries in this study had Jurkat cell RNA spiked in.

CDR3 nucleotide sequence: TGCGCCAGCAGCTTCGGCGGGCAGAACTATGGCTACACCTTC. Residues: CASSFGGQNYGYTF. The chain carries TRBV5-1 and TRBJ1-2; no clear D gene. CDR1 and CDR2 from the germline V gene are SGHRS and YFSETQ. The CDR3 covers 14 residues. V was shortened by 2 bases and J by 2 bases, with 10 bases between the two germline ends.

This chain connects TRBV4-3 to TRBJ2-1; D might be TRBD1 (6 bases). The CDR3 has 13 amino acids. The V gene lost 0 bases and the J gene lost 11 bases, with 11 bases spanning the gap. From germline, CDR1 is LGHNA and CDR2 YSLEER. CDR3 sequence: CASSQDPQGQQFF. The CDR3 region has the DNA TGCGCCAGCAGCCAAGATCCCCAGGGGCAGCAGTTCTTC.

This clonotype appeared a few times. The J gene is TRBJ2-5, the V gene TRBV18, with D tentatively TRBD1 or TRBD2 (6 bases each). With 6 bases removed from V and 5 bases from J, the gap between germline ends came to 19 bases. Germline-derived CDR1 and CDR2 are KGHSH and LQKENI. The CDR3 has 15 residues. The CDR3, as DNA: TGTGCCAGCTCTGCAACTCCCGGGGGCCTGGAGACCCAGTACTTC. Translating gives CASSATPGGLETQYF.

This chain links TRBV12-5 with TRBJ2-1; no reliable D call. In germline, CDR1 is LGHNT, CDR2 FRNRAP. The CDR3 loop spans 14 amino acids. Between the trimmed V and J ends, which lost 0 bases and 8 bases, there was a span of 11 bases. The CDR3 coding sequence is TGTGCTAGTGGTTTGGTGGGCCTTGAGGATGAGCAGTTCTTC. This sequence encodes CASGLVGLEDEQFF. Combining the CDR3 with reference TRBV12-5 and TRBJ2-1 gives the whole variable domain DARVTQTPRHKVTEMGQEVTMRCQPILGHNTVFWYRQTMMQGLELLAYFRNRAPLDDSGMPKDRFSAEMPDATLATLKIQPSEPRDSAVYFCASGLVGLEDEQFFGPGTRLTVL.

This clonotype came up once. The chain has TRBV3-1 and TRBJ2-3; 10 bases fit TRBD2. In germline, CDR1 is LGHDT, CDR2 YNNKEL (reference sequence). This CDR3 has 19 residues. The ends lost 4 bases at V and 0 bases at J; junction bases unmatched: 13. Written as DNA, the CDR3 is TGTGCCAGCAGCCTAGTTGTCCGGACTAGCGGTTATAGCACAGATACGCAGTATTTT. It codes for CASSLVVRTSGYSTDTQYF.

Turning to this clonotype: This CDR3 is missing its conserved last phenylalanine or tryptophan, likely due to a read error. This rearrangement joins TRBV11-2 to TRBJ2-5; D gene unclear. CDR3 length: 13 residues. From germline, CDR1 is SGHAT and CDR2 FQNNGV. Between the trimmed V and J ends, which lost 4 bases and 4 bases, there was a span of 10 bases. As DNA, the CDR3 is TGTGCCAGCAGCTCAGACCATGTAGAGACCCAGTACTCC. It yields the protein CASSSDHVETQYS.

In regard to this clonotype: A much more abundant neighbour one base away suggests this may be a read error. The chain carries TRBV4-3 and TRBJ2-7, with 8 bases that match TRBD1. Germline CDR1 and CDR2: LGHNA and YSLEER. The junction had 7 bases not matched to a gene; V was cut back by 5 bases and J by 4 bases. The CDR3 runs 14 residues. CDR3 coding DNA: TGCGCCAGCAGCTACGACACAGGGGGATACGAGCAGTACTTC. Amino acid sequence: CASSYDTGGYEQYF.

Notes on this clonotype: A read error may explain this, as a much larger clone is one base away. The chain recombines TRBV7-6 with TRBJ2-3, with 9 bases matching TRBD2. With 2 bases clipped from V and 2 bases from J, the junction kept 8 bases outside the gene matches. In germline, CDR1 is SGHVS, CDR2 FNYEAQ. The CDR3 is 17 residues long. The CDR3 DNA follows: TGTGCCAGCAGCTTACGCCCGCTAGCGGGGTACACAGATACGCAGTATTTT. Amino acids: CASSLRPLAGYTDTQYF.

For this clonotype: Given a much more abundant clone one base away, this may be a read error. V usage is TRBV29-1 and J usage is TRBJ1-5; D possibly corresponds to TRBD1 (5 bases). The germline CDR1 and CDR2 sequences are SQVTM and ANQGSEA. The CDR3 length is 12 residues. The CDR3 DNA reads as TGCGGCGTTGAAGACGCCCCAGGGTTTCCCGCTTTT. Its protein product is CGVEDAPGFPAF.

This clonotype was counted at least ten times. V usage is TRBV7-2 and J usage is TRBJ2-7; D not certain. The V gene's germline CDR1 is SGHTA and CDR2 FQGNSA. This CDR3 comprises 14 residues. The V end was cut by 3 bases, the J end by 6 bases, with 15 bases between. The CDR3 protein is CASSFISPSREQYF. The CDR3 DNA is TGTGCCAGCAGCTTCATAAGCCCGTCCCGCGAGCAGTACTTC.

The genes are TRBV12-3 or TRBV12-4 and TRBJ2-4; no reliable D call. This CDR3 region has 11 residues. V lost 1 base and J 7 bases, leaving 2 bases between the germline ends. The CDR3 coding sequence is TGTGCCAGCAGTTTAGGTAACATTCAGTACTTC. Its translation is CASSLGNIQYF.

At least ten counts were recorded for this clonotype. V is TRBV6-5 and J is TRBJ1-5, with a weak D call TRBD1 (6 bases). Trimming removed 2 bases at V and 2 bases at J, with 13 bases between. Germline V gene data show CDR1 as MNHEY and CDR2 as SVGAGI. CDR3 size: 16 residues. CDR3 region: CASSYAGVGRNQPQHF. The CDR3 DNA reads TGTGCCAGCAGTTACGCAGGGGTAGGCCGCAATCAGCCCCAGCATTTT.

The chain carries TRBV11-2 and TRBJ2-1; D may be TRBD1 (6 bases). The CDR3 spans 15 residues. CDR1 and CDR2 (germline): SGHAT, FQNNGV. The ends were cut back, 7 bases at V and 0 bases at J, with 13 bases in the middle. CDR3 nucleotide sequence: TGTGCCAGCACCCAAATCAGGGGCTCCTACAATGAGCAGTTCTTC. As protein: CASTQIRGSYNEQFF.

Comments on this clonotype: Sequence at one end of the junction differs from germline and may be a read error. This chain connects TRBV9 to TRBJ2-2; TRBD2 matches 9 bases. The length of the CDR3 is 16 residues. Germline V gene lookup returns CDR1 SGDLS and CDR2 YYNGEE. This chain's CDR3 is CASSVPAGGPTGELLF. DNA for the CDR3: TGTGCCAGCAGCGTCCCTGCGGGAGGGCCTACCGGGGAGCTGCTTTTT.

This clonotype was observed at least ten times. The CDR3 sequence: CASSPQGGGNQPQHF. CDR3 coding DNA: TGTGCCAGCAGTCCTCAGGGAGGTGGCAATCAGCCCCAGCATTTT. This chain uses TRBV12-3 or TRBV12-4 with TRBJ1-5; D possibly corresponds to TRBD1 (5 bases). The CDR3 spans 15 residues. V was clipped by 5 bases and J by 2 bases, with 13 bases between them.

As concerns this clonotype: A junction boundary mismatches the germline segment, possibly from a read error. V is TRBV7-8 and J is TRBJ1-2; D remains unclear. The CDR3 is 14 amino acids. Germline CDR1 SGHVS, CDR2 FQNEAQ. CDR3 coding DNA: TGTGCCAGCAGCCATAGCATCATCAGCTATGGCTTCACCTTC. This encodes CASSHSIISYGFTF. Based on the CDR3 plus reference TRBV7-8 and TRBJ1-2, the full variable domain is GAGVSQSPRYKVAKRGQDVALRCDPISGHVSLFWYQQALGQGPEFLTYFQNEAQLDKSGLPSDRFFAERPEGSVSTLKIQRTQQEDSAVYLCASSHSIISYGFTFGSGTRLTVV.

Comment on this clonotype: At one end the junction does not follow the germline gene, possibly because of a read error. The chain employs TRBV13 and TRBJ1-5; D is possibly TRBD1 (6 bases). The CDR3 loop spans 15 amino acids. The germline V gene has CDR1 PRHDT and CDR2 FYEKMQ (reference sequence). Here the CDR3 reads CASSLGGQGNQPQQF. As DNA, the CDR3 is TGTGCCAGCAGCTTAGGAGGGCAGGGGAATCAGCCCCAGCAATTT.

The chain recombines TRBV3-1 with TRBJ1-2; D gene uncertain. V shed 0 bases and J shed 1 base, with 12 bases lying between them. The CDR3 runs to 16 residues. Per germline, CDR1 LGHDT and CDR2 YNNKEL (reference sequence). The CDR3 sequence: CASSQDSSHYNYGYTF. CDR3 nucleotide sequence: TGTGCCAGCAGCCAAGATTCCAGCCACTATAACTATGGCTACACCTTC.

The chain uses TRBV13 and TRBJ2-5; D unclear. The CDR3 is 13 residues long. CDR1 and CDR2 (germline): PRHDT, FYEKMQ (reference sequence). Trimming pared 8 bases from V and 1 base from J, leaving 11 bases between. CDR3 DNA sequence: TGTGCCAGCGGTTTAGGTCTCCAAGAGACCCAGTACTTC. This encodes CASGLGLQETQYF.

For this clonotype: A junction end diverges from the germline sequence, so it may reflect a read error. This CDR3 reads CASRTLAGVANEQVF. The CDR3 nucleotides are TGTGCCAGCAGAACTTTAGCGGGAGTAGCAAATGAGCAGGTCTTC. The chain employs TRBV2 and TRBJ2-1, with 9 bases identical to TRBD2. The CDR3 runs 15 residues. Germline V gene data show CDR1 as SNHLY and CDR2 as FYNNEI.

Ten or more counts support this clonotype. This chain uses TRBV9 with TRBJ2-7; 10 positions agree with TRBD2. The CDR3 totals 15 residues. From germline, CDR1 is SGDLS and CDR2 YYNGEE. V trimming: 3 bases; J trimming: 3 bases; junction bases outside the gene matches: 6. The CDR3 protein is CASSARTSGVYEQYF. CDR3 DNA: TGTGCCAGCAGCGCGAGGACTAGCGGAGTCTACGAGCAGTACTTC. Combining the CDR3 with reference TRBV9 and TRBJ2-7 gives the whole variable domain DSGVTQTPKHLITATGQRVTLRCSPRSGDLSVYWYQQSLDQGLQFLIQYYNGEERAKGNILERFSAQQFPDLHSELNLSSLELGDSALYFCASSARTSGVYEQYFGPGTRLTVT.

As concerns this clonotype: A clone one base away is much larger, so this may be a read error. The genes are TRBV6-2 or TRBV6-3 and TRBJ1-1, with D uncertain. Germline V gene sequence: CDR1 MNHEY, CDR2 SVGEGT. The CDR3 contains 13 residues. The V end was cut by 11 bases, the J end by 0 bases, with 13 bases between. CDR3: CAGTDVMNTEAFF. Here the CDR3 DNA reads TGTGCCGGCACCGATGTCATGAACACTGAAGCTTTCTTT.

The V gene is TRBV27, the J gene TRBJ2-2; D unclear. This CDR3 contains 12 residues. The V gene lost 2 bases and the J gene lost 6 bases, with 4 bases spanning the gap. In germline, CDR1 is MNHEY, CDR2 SMNVEV (reference sequence). CDR3: CASSLTSGELFF. In DNA, the CDR3 is TGTGCCAGCAGTTTAACTTCCGGGGAGCTGTTTTTT.

This chain joins TRBV12-3 or TRBV12-4 and TRBJ2-7; 10 positions agree with TRBD1. With V trimmed by 6 bases and J by 2 bases, 4 bases remained unmatched. The CDR3 spans 14 residues. Here the CDR3 reads CASRGQGPAYEQYF. The CDR3 bases are TGTGCCAGCAGGGGACAGGGGCCTGCCTACGAGCAGTACTTC.

This clonotype appeared many times. The chain recombines TRBV2 with TRBJ2-2, with D perhaps TRBD2 (5 bases). The V end lost 5 bases, the J end lost 4 bases, and 8 bases lay between the germline ends. Germline CDR1 and CDR2: SNHLY and FYNNEI. There are 13 residues in the CDR3. The DNA of the CDR3 is TGTGCCAGCAGTTCCGGGGTCACCGGGGAGCTGTTTTTT. Encoded protein: CASSSGVTGELFF. Looking up the rest from reference TRBV2 and TRBJ2-2 gives the full variable domain: EPEVTQTPSHQVTQMGQEVILRCVPISNHLYFYWYRQILGQKVEFLVSFYNNEISEKSEIFDDQFSVERPDGSNFTLKIRSTKLEDSAMYFCASSSGVTGELFFGEGSRLTVL.